This T cell receptor (beta chain) was sequenced in a study of blood T cells in healthy people across ages. Study-wide findings and caveats: Fewer expanded clones and more diversity marked long-lived versus aged donors. It was found that TCR beta diversity correlated strongly with the percentage of naive T cells. Age showed a roughly linear inverse relationship with TCR beta diversity per million T cells.

A second PCR, run for 7 to 11 cycles, used a sample-barcoded 5' primer plus a J-beta primer mix. TCRdb fed the 5' RACE reads into MiXCR, producing one record per CDR3 protein. The data show hundreds of thousands of distinct CDR3 sequences, with roughly 26% seen just once and roughly 28% held by the top ten. The CDR3 is made up of 16 amino acids. Germline CDR1 SGHAT, CDR2 FQNNGV. Trimming removed 5 bases from V and 0 bases from J, with 13 bases in between. There were healthy Caucasian individuals from Russia, aged roughly 6 to 95, serving as donors. This clonotype showed up just a few times. Its antigen is currently unknown.

The sequenced sample consisted of blood. The receptor's source is an older woman in good health. The chain combines TRBV11-2 with TRBJ2-2; D ambiguous. In DNA, the CDR3 is TGTGCCAGCAGCCCCACCCGACGGCCGAACACCGGGGAGCTGTTTTTT. Amino acids: CASSPTRRPNTGELFF.